Following are 10 T cell receptor beta chains from one sample sequenced in a study of cytomegalovirus exposure and HLA in healthy donors. Sequenced by immunoSEQ multiplex PCR; TCRdb stores in-frame clones only, minus some. The data hold more than 100,000 clones, with 88% observed a single time. Specimen: PBMCs. The receptors shown here come from a man aged 30 to 45 in good health and CMV-seronegative.

This clone occurred once. This sequence joins TRBV4-1 and TRBJ2-5; 13 nucleotides align to TRBD2. V lost 4 bases to trimming and J lost 5 bases; unmatched junction nucleotides: 4. The V gene's germline CDR1 is MGHRA and CDR2 YSYEKL. The CDR3 covers 15 residues. CDR3 in amino acids: CASSPTSGRAETQYF. In DNA form, the CDR3 reads TGCGCCAGCAGCCCTACTAGCGGGAGGGCGGAGACCCAGTACTTC.

V gene TRBV7-3 combines with J gene TRBJ2-2; 9 nucleotides line up with TRBD1. CDR1 is SGHTA, CDR2 FQGTGA, per germline. This CDR3 comprises 16 residues. Losses at the gene ends were 5 bases for V and 3 bases for J; bases not matched to a gene: 7. The DNA of the CDR3 is TGTGCCAGCAGCACGGGACAGGGATACTACACCGGGGAGCTGTTTTTT. Amino acid sequence: CASSTGQGYYTGELFF.

The chain joins TRBV7-2 to TRBJ2-3, with TRBD2 matching over 7 bases. J lost 2 bases, V lost 5 bases, and 7 bases had no gene match. The CDR3 is 15 residues long. Per the germline V gene, CDR1 is SGHTA and CDR2 is FQGNSA. In nucleotides, the CDR3 is TGTGCCAGCAGCCCTAGCGGATCGAACACAGATACGCAGTATTTT. Its protein product is CASSPSGSNTDTQYF.

CDR3 coding DNA: TGCGCCAGCAGTGTACAGGGGAGCTCCTACGAGCAGTACTTC. It codes for CASSVQGSSYEQYF. The chain has TRBV10-2 and TRBJ2-7; 7 nucleotides line up with TRBD1. V shed 4 bases and J 0 bases; nucleotides not matched to a gene: 3. The CDR3 spans 14 residues. The V gene's germline CDR1 is WSHSY and CDR2 SAAADI.

The chain links TRBV11-1 to TRBJ2-7; 10 bases map to TRBD2. The CDR3 runs 16 residues. Germline CDR1 reads SGHAT; CDR2 reads FQDESV (reference sequence). V lost 2 bases and J lost 3; bases outside the gene matches: 7. CDR3: CASSLSLTSGLYEQYF. CDR3 in DNA: TGTGCCAGCAGCTTATCCCTGACTAGCGGGCTCTACGAGCAGTACTTC.

The rearrangement uses TRBV7-2 and TRBJ1-2; maybe TRBD1 (6 bases). The CDR3 loop spans 15 amino acids. V dropped 5 bases and J dropped 6 bases, with 19 bases sitting between them. Germline V gene data show CDR1 as SGHTA and CDR2 as FQGNSA. In DNA form, the CDR3 reads TGTGCCAGCAGCGTACAACAGGGACCGTGGGATGGCTACACCTTC. Its protein is CASSVQQGPWDGYTF.

This sequence joins TRBV4-1 and TRBJ1-5; 7 bases fit TRBD1. CDR1 and CDR2 from the germline V gene are MGHRA and YSYEKL. The CDR3 is made up of 15 amino acids. V was clipped by 2 bases and J by 7 bases; unmatched bases: 8. The CDR3 DNA follows: TGCGCCAGCAGCCAATCCCGGGACAGCGGACAGCCCCAGCATTTT. It yields the protein CASSQSRDSGQPQHF.

The rearrangement joins TRBV2 to TRBJ2-1; tentative D call: TRBD2 (6 bases). This CDR3 has 14 amino acids. With 5 bases removed from V and 7 bases from J, the gap between germline ends came to 15 bases. Looked up from germline, CDR1 is SNHLY and CDR2 is FYNNEI. The CDR3 is CASSILHSGNEQFF. The CDR3 DNA reads TGTGCCAGCAGTATCCTGCATAGCGGTAATGAGCAGTTCTTC.

The V call is TRBV11-2, the J call TRBJ2-2; TRBD2 matches at 10 bases. The germline CDR1 and CDR2 sequences are SGHAT and FQNNGV. Unmatched junction bases numbered 6, after V lost 5 bases and J lost 9 bases. This CDR3 is 14 amino acids long. CDR3 in amino acids: CASSTISGRWELFF. The CDR3 nucleotides are TGTGCCAGCAGCACTATTAGCGGGAGGTGGGAGCTGTTTTTT.

The V and J genes are TRBV4-1 and TRBJ1-4; 7 bases are shared with TRBD1. The J segment lost 4 bases and the V segment lost 4 bases, leaving 12 bases of the junction unmatched. This CDR3 comprises 17 residues. The germline gives CDR1 MGHRA, CDR2 YSYEKL. CDR3 in amino acids: CASSRSDRGGGNEKLFF. Written as DNA, the CDR3 is TGCGCCAGCAGCCGGTCAGATCGAGGGGGCGGTAATGAAAAACTGTTTTTT.